Listed below are T cell receptor beta chains from one sample, sequenced in a study of T cell responses to AZD1222 COVID-19 vaccine. Only in-frame clones appear in the TCRdb table, and some are missing; sequencing was by immunoSEQ multiplex PCR. This table holds around 130,000 clones, 80% to 90% found once. The sequences come from peripheral blood, collected 28 days after the second AZD1222 dose. These receptors all come from an adult who received the AZD1222 COVID-19 vaccine. Both conserved end residues are part of each CDR3. A D gene is named only where the DNA matches it firmly. Part of the rows lack a size; the others show once, few, many or a class for expanded clones.

>-|TRBV6-2/TRBV6-3|-|15|TRBJ1-5
TGTGCCAGCAGCGTACACAGACAAAGCAATCAGCCCCAGCATTTT
CASSVHRQSNQPQHF
>-|TRBV7-9|-|14|TRBJ2-1
TGTGCCAGCAGCTTAGCAGGTAGTCAGGGTGAGCAGTTCTTC
CASSLAGSQGEQFF
>-|TRBV27|-|13|TRBJ2-5
TGTGCCAGCAGAGACACCATCCAAGAGACCCAGTACTTC
CASRDTIQETQYF
>-|TRBV6-5|-|14|TRBJ2-3
TGTGCCAGCAGTTATTCAGGGGTGGCAGATACGCAGTATTTT
CASSYSGVADTQYF
>-|TRBV7-3|TRBD1|18|TRBJ1-2
TGTGCCAGCAGCTCAAGAGGGGGGGCACAGGGGGCTGACTATGGCTACACCTTC
CASSSRGGAQGADYGYTF
>-|TRBV7-9|-|14|TRBJ1-4
TGTGCCAGCAGCTTAGGAGCAGGAAATGAAAAACTGTTTTTT
CASSLGAGNEKLFF
>once|TRBV29-1|TRBD1|13|TRBJ1-5
TGCAGCGTTGACCCGGGACAGGGGCAGCCCCAGCATTTT
CSVDPGQGQPQHF
>-|TRBV4-2|-|15|TRBJ1-1
TGTGCCAGCAGCCGGAGGACGGCCATGAACACTGAAGCTTTCTTT
CASSRRTAMNTEAFF
>-|TRBV7-9|-|16|TRBJ1-3
TGTGCCAGCAGCTTAGGTGGACTGTTCTCTGGAAACACCATATATTTT
CASSLGGLFSGNTIYF
>-|TRBV7-8|TRBD2|15|TRBJ2-1
TGTGCCAGCAGCTTAAGCGGGGGCTATATCAATGAGCAGTTCTTC
CASSLSGGYINEQFF
>-|TRBV6-5|-|13|TRBJ1-6
TGTGCCAGCAGTTACTCAAGGGATTCACCCCTCCACTTT
CASSYSRDSPLHF
>-|TRBV6-2/TRBV6-3|-|16|TRBJ2-1
TGTGCCAGCAGCTCCCGGAGGGGGGTGGGCTACAATGAGCAGTTCTTC
CASSSRRGVGYNEQFF
>-|TRBV4-3|-|17|TRBJ2-1
TGCGCCAGCAGCCAAGATGGGGTTAAAATCTCCTACAATGAGCAGTTCTTC
CASSQDGVKISYNEQFF
>-|TRBV6-2/TRBV6-3|-|16|TRBJ1-5
TGTGCCAGCAGCCTTATGGCGGGGTATAGCAATCAGCCCCAGCATTTT
CASSLMAGYSNQPQHF
>-|TRBV5-1|-|14|TRBJ1-2
TGCGCCAGCAGTCCTCTGGAGGGGGGTGATGGCTACACCTTC
CASSPLEGGDGYTF
>-|TRBV7-9|-|15|TRBJ1-2
TGTGCCAGCAGCCTCGGGACCGCGGATGTCTATGGCTACACCTTC
CASSLGTADVYGYTF
>medium-sized|TRBV9|TRBD2|17|TRBJ2-7
TGTGCCAGCAGCGTAGAAGATAGCGGGGTAGGTGGCTACGAGCAGTACTTC
CASSVEDSGVGGYEQYF
>-|TRBV4-1|TRBD2|17|TRBJ2-3
TGCGCCAGCAGCCAGGGCTCCAGACTAGCGGGAGACGATACGCAGTATTTT
CASSQGSRLAGDDTQYF
>-|TRBV18|TRBD1|14|TRBJ2-7
TGTGCCAGCTCCCCGGGACAGACCGTCTACGAGCAGTACTTC
CASSPGQTVYEQYF
>-|TRBV3-1/TRBV3-2|-|14|TRBJ1-1
TGTGCCAGCAGGCTGGGGAATTTGAACACTGAAGCTTTCTTT
CASRLGNLNTEAFF
>few|TRBV7-2|-|15|TRBJ1-4
TGTGCCAGCAGCTTAACGGGGGCCATGTATGAAAAACTGTTTTTT
CASSLTGAMYEKLFF
>-|TRBV18|-|12|TRBJ2-3
TGTGCCAGCTCCTCGAGCACAGATACGCAGTATTTT
CASSSSTDTQYF
>-|TRBV18|-|18|TRBJ1-3
TGTGCCAGCTCACCCAACTCCTTCACCGGGCCCTCTGGAAACACCATATATTTT
CASSPNSFTGPSGNTIYF
>-|TRBV11-3|-|13|TRBJ2-5
TGTGCCAGCAGCCTTGACAGCGGAGAGACCCAGTACTTC
CASSLDSGETQYF
>-|TRBV2|-|11|TRBJ1-2
TGTGCCAGCAGTCAACAGGTGACCTTATCCTTC
CASSQQVTLSF
>-|TRBV18|-|14|TRBJ1-6
TGTGCCAGCTCACCAAGGAGGGAAGGCTCACCCCTCCACTTT
CASSPRREGSPLHF
>-|TRBV3-1/TRBV3-2|TRBD2|15|TRBJ2-1
TGTGCCAGCGGCTCTAGCGGGGGGGTTTTCAATGAGCAGTTCTTC
CASGSSGGVFNEQFF